The 31 T cell receptor beta chains in this list originate from one sample, sequenced in a study of blood T cell repertoires in COVID-19. The repertoire was sequenced with immunoSEQ multiplex PCR; TCRdb's copy has only in-frame clones and lacks some. This repertoire shows 95,000 or so clones, 75% to 85% found once; its top ten account for less than 6%. The specimen was peripheral blood. These receptors all stem from a man at least 80 years old with COVID-19, enrolled during active disease.

This chain uses TRBV19 with TRBJ1-6, with 7 bases aligning to TRBD1. CDR1 is LNHDA and CDR2 is SQIVND in the germline V gene (reference sequence). V gave up 5 bases and J gave up 7 bases; unmatched junction bases: 5. CDR3 length: 14 amino acids. The CDR3 here is CASSSRQGNSPLHF. CDR3 bases: TGTGCCAGTAGTTCACGACAGGGAAATTCACCCCTCCACTTT.

The gene calls are TRBV2 and TRBJ2-4, with D uncertain. Germline V lookup: CDR1 SNHLY, CDR2 FYNNEI. V gave up 1 base and J gave up 0 bases, with 4 bases separating them. CDR3 length equals 14 residues. CDR3 bases: TGTGCCAGCAGTGAAGGGCTAGCCAAAAACATTCAGTACTTC. It is translated as CASSEGLAKNIQYF.

The chain is built from TRBV5-1 and TRBJ2-2; D possibly corresponds to TRBD2 (5 bases). With 4 bases removed from V and 1 base from J, the gap between germline ends came to 17 bases. CDR3 length equals 17 residues. Germline CDR1 reads SGHRS; CDR2 reads YFSETQ. The CDR3 bases are TGCGCCAGCAGCCCAAACACGTGGGGAGAGAACACCGGGGAGCTGTTTTTT. Amino acids: CASSPNTWGENTGELFF.

For this clone: A much more abundant neighbour one base away suggests this may be a read error. CDR3 nucleotides: TGTGCCAACAGCCAACTCGAGGAGACCCAGTACTTC. Amino acid sequence: CANSQLEETQYF. The chain uses TRBV3-1 (or the pseudogene TRBV3-2) and TRBJ2-5; D uncertain. The length of the CDR3 is 12 residues. Germline V gene sequence: CDR1 LGHDT, CDR2 YNNKEL (reference sequence).

This clone has a single count. This chain connects TRBV6-6 to TRBJ1-1; D not resolved. The CDR3 sequence is 17 residues long. Trimming took off 5 bases at V and 6 bases at J, with 25 bases between the two ends. Germline lookup yields CDR1 MNHNY and CDR2 SVGAGI (reference sequence). The CDR3 spells CASSLDGVGLSWSEAFF. The CDR3 DNA is TGTGCCAGCAGTCTTGACGGGGTTGGGCTGTCCTGGTCTGAAGCTTTCTTT.

This chain connects TRBV6-2 or TRBV6-3 to TRBJ2-3, with TRBD1 matching 11 bases. The V gene's germline CDR1 is MNHEY and CDR2 SVGEGT. This CDR3 comprises 15 residues. V lost 6 bases to trimming and J lost 8 bases; unmatched junction nucleotides: 10. CDR3 coding DNA: TGTGCCAGCAGCTCCGGGACAGGGGGTTTGCGTACGCAGTATTTT. Translation: CASSSGTGGLRTQYF.

This rearrangement joins TRBV5-6 to TRBJ2-1, with D possibly matching TRBD2 (6 bases). V was trimmed by 2 bases and J by 0 bases, leaving 12 bases between them. Germline-derived CDR1 and CDR2 are SGHDT and YYEEEE. This CDR3 is built from 16 residues. CDR3 bases: TGTGCCAGCAGCTTCACCGCGGGACCCTCCTACAATGAGCAGTTCTTC. Translated, it gives CASSFTAGPSYNEQFF.

The chain has TRBV6-2 or TRBV6-3 and TRBJ1-5; D gene ambiguous. Germline V gene sequence: CDR1 MNHEY, CDR2 SVGEGT. CDR3 length equals 14 residues. V was pared by 5 bases and J by 0 bases, with 8 bases between. The CDR3 coding sequence is TGTGCCAGCAGTGACGGAGCTAGCAATCAGCCCCAGCATTTT. Protein sequence: CASSDGASNQPQHF.

The chain couples TRBV27 to TRBJ2-1, with TRBD2 identical over 8 bases. This CDR3 spans 16 amino acids. Germline V gene lookup returns CDR1 MNHEY and CDR2 SMNVEV (reference sequence). V lost 5 bases, J lost 5 bases, and 11 bases stayed unmatched. CDR3 bases: TGTGCCAGCAGTCCTATAGCGGGACTCCTCCACAATGAGCAGTTCTTC. Translation gives CASSPIAGLLHNEQFF.

This clone was observed a single time. The genes are TRBV4-1 and TRBJ1-6; 7 nucleotides align to TRBD1. After removal of 3 bases from V and 1 base from J, the junction contained 6 bases not matched to a gene. From germline, CDR1 is MGHRA and CDR2 YSYEKL. The CDR3 has 17 amino acids. This CDR3 is CASSHDRERSYNSPLHF. In nucleotides, the CDR3 is TGCGCCAGCAGCCACGACAGGGAAAGGTCCTATAATTCACCCCTCCACTTT.

The chain links TRBV5-1 to TRBJ2-2; the D gene is possibly TRBD1 (5 bases). The CDR3 contains 15 residues. V lost 0 bases and J lost 2, with 8 bases in between. The germline gives CDR1 SGHRS, CDR2 YFSETQ. The chain's CDR3 is CASSLVRVNTGELFF. The CDR3 nucleotides read TGCGCCAGCAGCTTGGTCAGGGTTAACACCGGGGAGCTGTTTTTT.

The rearrangement joins TRBV6-5 to TRBJ2-7; D call uncertain. This CDR3 is 13 amino acids long. From germline, CDR1 is MNHEY and CDR2 SVGAGI. The V end was cut by 6 bases, the J end by 3 bases, with 12 bases between. For the CDR3, the DNA is TGTGCCAGCAGGGTGACACAAGACTACGAGCAGTACTTC. This translates into CASRVTQDYEQYF.

The chain uses TRBV4-2 and TRBJ2-3, with TRBD2 matching 9 bases. This CDR3 has 16 amino acids. V lost 1 base to trimming and J lost 5 bases; unmatched junction nucleotides: 7. CDR1 and CDR2 from the germline V gene are LGHNA and YNFKEQ. Here the CDR3 reads CASSQVRLAGLDTQYF. CDR3 DNA sequence: TGTGCCAGCAGCCAAGTTCGGCTAGCGGGATTAGATACGCAGTATTTT.

The chain couples TRBV7-9 to TRBJ1-2, with D unresolved. CDR3 length equals 12 residues. In germline, CDR1 is SEHNR, CDR2 FQNEAQ (reference sequence). Trimming removed 4 bases at V and 7 bases at J, with 10 bases between. The CDR3 sequence: CASSSGLRGYTF. CDR3 DNA: TGTGCCAGCAGCTCCGGACTCCGTGGCTACACCTTC. Based on the CDR3 plus reference TRBV7-9 and TRBJ1-2, the full variable domain is DTGVSQNPRHKITKRGQNVTFRCDPISEHNRLYWYRQTLGQGPEFLTYFQNEAQLEKSRLLSDRFSAERPKGSFSTLEIQRTEQGDSAMYLCASSSGLRGYTFGSGTRLTVV.

The V gene is TRBV18, the J gene TRBJ2-7, with 9 nucleotides matching TRBD2. Looked up from germline, CDR1 is KGHSH and CDR2 is LQKENI. After removal of 4 bases from V and 6 bases from J, the junction contained 10 bases not matched to a gene. The CDR3 has 15 residues. For the CDR3, the DNA is TGTGCCAGCTCACTCATAGCGGGAGCGGGACCCGAGCAGTACTTC. Encoded protein: CASSLIAGAGPEQYF.

V and J are TRBV6-5 and TRBJ2-5, with D possibly being TRBD2 (6 bases). V lost 4 bases, J lost 5 bases, and 17 bases lay in between. Germline CDR1 and CDR2: MNHEY and SVGAGI. CDR3 length: 15 residues. The CDR3 DNA reads TGTGCCAGCAGTTCCCTCGGGGCGGGGAGGGAGACCCAGTACTTC. Its protein product is CASSSLGAGRETQYF.

This clone was counted a single time. The V gene is TRBV24-1, the J gene TRBJ2-7; tentatively, D is TRBD2 (6 bases). The germline CDR1 and CDR2 sequences are KGHDR and SFDVKD. V was trimmed by 2 bases and J by 2 bases, leaving 9 bases between them. The CDR3 length is 14 residues. The CDR3 DNA is TGTGCCACCAGTGATTCTTCGGGGGCCTACGAGCAGTACTTC. Protein sequence: CATSDSSGAYEQYF.

The CDR3 DNA follows: TGCGCCAGCAGTGTGGACAGGGGTCAGTCCTCTGGAAACACCATATATTTT. Translating it yields CASSVDRGQSSGNTIYF. The chain has TRBV5-1 and TRBJ1-3; 9 bases are shared with TRBD1. The germline CDR1 and CDR2 sequences are SGHRS and YFSETQ. J gave up 0 bases and V 5 bases, and 9 bases lay outside the gene matches. The CDR3 extends over 17 amino acids.

The rearrangement uses TRBV18 and TRBJ1-3, with unresolved D. V shed 3 bases and J shed 0 bases, with 9 bases lying between them. This CDR3 is built from 15 residues. Germline V gene lookup returns CDR1 KGHSH and CDR2 LQKENI. Written as DNA, the CDR3 is TGTGCCAGCTCACCGGGCTTGAACTCTGGAAACACCATATATTTT. It yields the protein CASSPGLNSGNTIYF.

The chain links TRBV4-3 to TRBJ1-6; D uncertain. The CDR3 consists of 17 residues. From germline, CDR1 is LGHNA and CDR2 YSLEER. Trimming took 2 bases from V and 5 from J, leaving 16 bases between them. For the CDR3, the DNA is TGCGCCAGCAGCCAATTTCCCCGGGGTGCGGATAATTCACCCCTCCACTTT. Encoded protein: CASSQFPRGADNSPLHF.

The rearrangement joins TRBV28 to TRBJ2-2; D possibly corresponds to TRBD1 (5 bases). Germline CDR1 is MDHEN and CDR2 is SYDVKM. V lost 8 bases to trimming and J lost 2 bases, with 12 bases between them. The CDR3 runs to 14 residues. The chain's CDR3 is CASRIGQNTGELFF. The CDR3 bases are TGTGCCAGCCGCATTGGACAAAACACCGGGGAGCTGTTTTTT.

This chain uses TRBV15 with TRBJ2-3; 7 nucleotides match TRBD2. The CDR3 has 15 amino acids. V shed 5 bases, J shed 2 bases, and the junction held 7 bases outside the gene matches. Germline V gene data show CDR1 as LNHNV and CDR2 as YYDKDF (reference sequence). The CDR3 is CATSSGGESTDTQYF. The CDR3, as DNA: TGTGCCACCAGCTCGGGAGGAGAATCCACAGATACGCAGTATTTT.

V is TRBV2 and J is TRBJ2-3, with 7 bases that match TRBD1. This CDR3 comprises 17 residues. V lost 5 bases, J lost 0 bases, and 11 bases stayed unmatched. Germline CDR1 reads SNHLY; CDR2 reads FYNNEI. The CDR3 sequence: CASSSGTAMTSTDTQYF. The CDR3 DNA is TGTGCCAGCAGTTCCGGGACAGCGATGACTAGCACAGATACGCAGTATTTT.

The rearrangement joins TRBV24-1 to TRBJ2-3, with a weak D call TRBD1 (5 bases). The CDR3 is 22 residues long. The V end lost 0 bases, the J end lost 0 bases, and 27 bases lay between the germline ends. CDR1 and CDR2 from the germline V gene are KGHDR and SFDVKD. CDR3 amino acids: CATSDLLPARVRVAASTDTQYF. CDR3 DNA sequence: TGTGCCACCAGTGATTTGCTCCCGGCCCGGGTCAGGGTAGCAGCTAGCACAGATACGCAGTATTTT.

The chain recombines TRBV6-1 with TRBJ2-7, with 7 nucleotides matching TRBD2. There are 14 residues in the CDR3. The germline CDR1 and CDR2 sequences are MNHNS and SASEGT. V was clipped by 2 bases and J by 3 bases; unmatched bases: 4. The DNA of the CDR3 is TGTGCCAGCAGTGAACTAGCGGAGATCTACGAGCAGTACTTC. Translation: CASSELAEIYEQYF.

As DNA, the CDR3 is TGCGCCAGCAGCTCATTACGGGGACAGGGTAACGTGAACACTGAAGCTTTCTTT. Its protein product is CASSSLRGQGNVNTEAFF. This rearrangement joins TRBV5-1 to TRBJ1-1; 9 nucleotides align to TRBD1. V lost 3 bases to trimming and J lost 0 bases; unmatched junction nucleotides: 12. Germline-derived CDR1 and CDR2 are SGHRS and YFSETQ. The CDR3 contains 18 residues.

This clone occurred once. J is TRBJ2-1 and V is TRBV5-4, with D possibly being TRBD2 (6 bases). The CDR3 contains 15 residues. V was clipped by 1 base and J by 4 bases, with 12 bases between them. CDR1 SGHNT and CDR2 YYREEE come from the germline V gene (reference sequence). CDR3 nucleotide sequence: TGTGCCAGCAGCTTGCGGCGGGGAAGATACAATGAGCAGTTCTTC. Translated: CASSLRRGRYNEQFF.

The chain carries TRBV7-2 and TRBJ1-4; TRBD1 aligns across 7 bases. From germline, CDR1 is SGHTA and CDR2 FQGNSA. The V gene end was trimmed by 0 bases and the J gene end by 8 bases; junction bases not matched to a gene: 9. This CDR3 region has 16 residues. For the CDR3, the DNA is TGTGCCAGCAGCTTAGCAACAGGGGTACCGAACGAAAAACTGTTTTTT. Amino acid sequence: CASSLATGVPNEKLFF.

The gene calls are TRBV9 and TRBJ1-6; the match to TRBD1 covers 9 bases. The CDR3 spans 15 residues. With 1 base clipped from V and 10 bases from J, the junction kept 6 bases outside the gene matches. Per the germline V gene, CDR1 is SGDLS and CDR2 is YYNGEE. Here the CDR3 DNA reads TGTGCCAGCAGCGTATCGGACAGGGGAGACTCACCCCTCCACTTT. Residues: CASSVSDRGDSPLHF.

V and J are TRBV14 and TRBJ1-1; the D gene is possibly TRBD1 (6 bases). V was cut by 3 bases and J by 5 bases, with 13 bases left in between. The CDR3 covers 14 residues. Germline values: CDR1 SGHDN, CDR2 FVKESK. CDR3 nucleotides: TGTGCCAGCAGCCAGGGTGTCAGGGGAACTGAAGCTTTCTTT. It yields the protein CASSQGVRGTEAFF.

The J gene is TRBJ1-5, the V gene TRBV30, with D perhaps TRBD1 (5 bases). CDR1 is GTSNPN, CDR2 SVGIG, per germline (reference sequence). The V and J ends lost 5 bases and 0 bases respectively, with 11 bases between them. The CDR3 covers 14 residues. CDR3 in amino acids: CAWGAYDSNQPQHF. The CDR3 DNA reads as TGTGCCTGGGGGGCATATGATAGCAATCAGCCCCAGCATTTT.